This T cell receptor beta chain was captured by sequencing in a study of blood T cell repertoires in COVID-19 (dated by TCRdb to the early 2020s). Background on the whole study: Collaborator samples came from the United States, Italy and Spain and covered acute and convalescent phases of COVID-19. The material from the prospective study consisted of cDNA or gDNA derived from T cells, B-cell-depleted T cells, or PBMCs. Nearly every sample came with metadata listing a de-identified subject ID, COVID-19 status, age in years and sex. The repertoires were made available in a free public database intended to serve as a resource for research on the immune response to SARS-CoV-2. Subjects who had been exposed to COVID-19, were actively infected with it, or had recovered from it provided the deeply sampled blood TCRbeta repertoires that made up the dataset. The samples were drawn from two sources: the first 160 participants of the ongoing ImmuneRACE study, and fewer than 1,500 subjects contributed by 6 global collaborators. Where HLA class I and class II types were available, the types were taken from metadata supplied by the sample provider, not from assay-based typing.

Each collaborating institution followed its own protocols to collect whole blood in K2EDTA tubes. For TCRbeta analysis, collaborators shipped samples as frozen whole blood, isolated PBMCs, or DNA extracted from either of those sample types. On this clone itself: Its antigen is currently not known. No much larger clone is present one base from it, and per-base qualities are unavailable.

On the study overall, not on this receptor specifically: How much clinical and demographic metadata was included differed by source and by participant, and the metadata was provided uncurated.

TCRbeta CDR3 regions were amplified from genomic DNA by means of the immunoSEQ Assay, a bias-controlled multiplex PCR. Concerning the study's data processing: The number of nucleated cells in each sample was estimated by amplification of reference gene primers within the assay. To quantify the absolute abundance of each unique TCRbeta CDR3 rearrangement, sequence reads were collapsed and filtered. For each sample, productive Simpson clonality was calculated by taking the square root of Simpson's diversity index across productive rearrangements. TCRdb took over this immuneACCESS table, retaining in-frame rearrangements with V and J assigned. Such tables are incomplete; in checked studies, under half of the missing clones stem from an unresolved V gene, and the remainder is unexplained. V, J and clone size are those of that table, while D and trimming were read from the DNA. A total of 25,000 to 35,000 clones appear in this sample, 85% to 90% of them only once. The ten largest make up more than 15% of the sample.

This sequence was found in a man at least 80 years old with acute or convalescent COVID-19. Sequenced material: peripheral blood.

The sequenced DNA: TGCGCCAGCAGTGAGTTTGGGGCCACGCAAGAGACCCAGTACTTC. This codes for CASSEFGATQETQYF. The receptor chain draws on TRBV10-1 and TRBJ2-5, with a weak D call of TRBD1 (5 bases match). V drops 1 base and J drops 2 bases, leaving 11 bases in between. Spanning cysteine to phenylalanine, the CDR3 consists of 15 amino acids. Just CDR3 DNA is preserved here, 45 bases in frame from base 1. CDR1 is given as WNHNN and CDR2 as SYGVQD, both from the germline V gene (reference sequence).